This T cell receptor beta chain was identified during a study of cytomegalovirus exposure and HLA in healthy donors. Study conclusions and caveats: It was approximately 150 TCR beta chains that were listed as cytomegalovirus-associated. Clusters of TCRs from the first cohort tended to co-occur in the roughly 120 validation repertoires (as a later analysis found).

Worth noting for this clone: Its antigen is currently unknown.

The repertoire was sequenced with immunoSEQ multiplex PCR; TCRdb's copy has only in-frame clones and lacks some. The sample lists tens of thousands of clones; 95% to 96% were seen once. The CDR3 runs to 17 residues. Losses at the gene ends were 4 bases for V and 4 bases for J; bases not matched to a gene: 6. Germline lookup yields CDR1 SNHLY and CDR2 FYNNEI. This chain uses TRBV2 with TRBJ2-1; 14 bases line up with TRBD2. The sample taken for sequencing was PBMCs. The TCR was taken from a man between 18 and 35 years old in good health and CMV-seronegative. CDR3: CASSGGTSGRDYNEQFF. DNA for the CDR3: TGTGCCAGCAGTGGAGGGACTAGCGGGAGAGATTACAATGAGCAGTTCTTC.